These 13 T cell receptor beta chains share one sample of origin, sequenced in a study of T cell repertoires in cytomegalovirus infection. Each CDR3 protein is one row after TCRdb ran MiXCR on the reads. The sample gives hundreds of thousands of distinct CDR3 sequences, around 35% of which show up once; over 15% is in the top ten. These TCRs are of unknown antigen specificity. Sequencing was performed on cultured PBMCs, taken from culture after CMV antigen stimulation. The receptor source for this set is a human donor in good health (CMV status not recorded). Some clones in this sample may be carry-over from other donors' samples.

V and J are TRBV2 and TRBJ2-3; 7 bases are shared with TRBD2. Losses at the gene ends were 1 base for V and 8 bases for J; bases not matched to a gene: 15. The V gene's germline CDR1 is SNHLY and CDR2 FYNNEI. The CDR3 spans 17 residues. In DNA form, the CDR3 reads TGTGCCAGCAGTGAAGGTATAGCGGGCCGCGCCAAGGCTACGCAGTATTTT. As protein: CASSEGIAGRAKATQYF.

This clonotype was detected many times. This rearrangement joins TRBV7-2 to TRBJ1-5; no definite D call. Trimming left V 4 bases short and J 3 bases short, with 7 bases between. From germline, CDR1 is SGHTA and CDR2 FQGNSA. The CDR3 totals 13 residues. This chain's CDR3 is CASSSRDNQPQHF. In DNA, the CDR3 is TGTGCCAGCAGCTCGAGGGACAATCAGCCCCAGCATTTT. The full variable domain, its missing parts supplied by reference TRBV7-2 and TRBJ1-5, is GAGVSQSPSNKVTEKGKDVELRCDPISGHTALYWYRQSLGQGLEFLIYFQGNSAPDKSGLPSDRFSAERTGGSVSTLTIQRTQQEDSAVYLCASSSRDNQPQHFGDGTRLSIL.

The chain joins TRBV6-6 to TRBJ2-1; no clear D. Trimming left V 0 bases short and J 4 bases short, with 10 bases between. Germline values: CDR1 MNHNY, CDR2 SVGAGI (reference sequence). The length of the CDR3 is 15 residues. The CDR3 protein is CASSYSWEIYNEQFF. CDR3 DNA sequence: TGTGCCAGCAGTTACTCCTGGGAAATATACAATGAGCAGTTCTTC.

The V call is TRBV10-3, the J call TRBJ1-6, with D unclear. With 0 bases removed from V and 0 bases from J, the gap between germline ends came to 6 bases. The CDR3 covers 16 residues. In germline, CDR1 is ENHRY, CDR2 SYGVKD. The CDR3 DNA sequence: TGTGCCATCAGTGAGTCGGATAGCTCCTATAATTCACCCCTCCACTTT. Translated, it gives CAISESDSSYNSPLHF.

There are a few counts of this clonotype. The CDR3 region is CASSLSGVGEQFF. The CDR3 bases are TGTGCCAGCAGCTTAAGCGGCGTGGGCGAGCAGTTCTTC. The chain carries TRBV7-2 and TRBJ2-1; possibly TRBD2 for D (5 bases). The CDR3 runs to 13 residues. V dropped 2 bases and J dropped 10 bases, with 12 bases sitting between them. From germline, CDR1 is SGHTA and CDR2 FQGNSA. The variable domain in full, with the rest retrieved from reference TRBV7-2 and TRBJ2-1, is GAGVSQSPSNKVTEKGKDVELRCDPISGHTALYWYRQSLGQGLEFLIYFQGNSAPDKSGLPSDRFSAERTGGSVSTLTIQRTQQEDSAVYLCASSLSGVGEQFFGPGTRLTVL.

J is TRBJ2-2 and V is TRBV28, with a tentative D call TRBD2 (6 bases). This CDR3 is built from 16 residues. Germline V lookup: CDR1 MDHEN, CDR2 SYDVKM. Trimming removed 6 bases at V and 6 bases at J, with 20 bases between. The CDR3 reads CASRPATRGRSGELFF. In nucleotides, the CDR3 is TGTGCCAGCAGACCAGCTACGCGGGGACGATCCGGGGAGCTGTTTTTT. The entire variable domain, with the rest obtained from reference TRBV28 and TRBJ2-2, is as follows: DVKVTQSSRYLVKRTGEKVFLECVQDMDHENMFWYRQDPGLGLRLIYFSYDVKMKEKGDIPEGYSVSREKKERFSLILESASTNQTSMYLCASRPATRGRSGELFFGEGSRLTVL.

The chain joins TRBV19 to TRBJ2-1; 11 bases match TRBD2. Unmatched junction bases numbered 16, after V lost 3 bases and J lost 9 bases. Germline lookup yields CDR1 LNHDA and CDR2 SQIVND (reference sequence). The CDR3 totals 18 residues. This chain's CDR3 is CASSIMIRGLAASGEQFF. CDR3 nucleotide sequence: TGTGCCAGTAGTATTATGATTAGGGGACTAGCGGCCTCGGGTGAGCAGTTCTTC. The whole variable domain, remainder taken from reference TRBV19 and TRBJ2-1, is DGGITQSPKYLFRKEGQNVTLSCEQNLNHDAMYWYRQDPGQGLRLIYYSQIVNDFQKGDIAEGYSVSREKKESFPLTVTSAQKNPTAFYLCASSIMIRGLAASGEQFFGPGTRLTVL.

This clonotype showed up just once. The chain employs TRBV5-1 and TRBJ2-7; D unresolved. Between the trimmed V and J ends, which lost 5 bases and 7 bases, there was a span of 10 bases. This CDR3 comprises 11 residues. Germline loops: CDR1 SGHRS, CDR2 YFSETQ. The CDR3 spells CASRGREEQYF. CDR3 nucleotides: TGCGCCAGCAGGGGTCGAGAGGAGCAGTACTTC.

The chain carries TRBV6-1 and TRBJ2-2; TRBD1 matches 9 bases. Unmatched junction bases numbered 3, after V lost 6 bases and J lost 4 bases. The CDR3 covers 14 residues. Germline lookup yields CDR1 MNHNS and CDR2 SASEGT. The CDR3 loop reads CASSRTGVTGELFF. The CDR3 DNA reads as TGTGCCAGCAGCCGGACAGGGGTCACCGGGGAGCTGTTTTTT.

This clonotype was found a few times. The J gene is TRBJ1-5, the V gene TRBV11-2, with a tentative D call TRBD1 (6 bases). Germline CDR1 reads SGHAT; CDR2 reads FQNNGV. This CDR3 region has 14 residues. V lost 0 bases and J 6 bases, leaving 9 bases between the germline ends. The CDR3: CASSLDLQGQPQHF. The CDR3 bases are TGTGCCAGCAGCTTAGACCTACAGGGTCAGCCCCAGCATTTT.

This clonotype occurred once. A read error may be the cause here, since a much bigger clone is one base away. The DNA of the CDR3 is TGTGCCAGCAGCTTGAGGGACAGTTACACTGAAGCTTGCTTT. It specifies CASSLRDSYTEACF. V usage is TRBV7-2 and J usage is TRBJ1-1, with 7 bases that match TRBD1. The CDR3 sequence is 14 residues long. Germline CDR1 and CDR2: SGHTA and FQGNSA.

This chain's CDR3 is CASSPLSEETQYF. The CDR3 nucleotides are TGTGCCAGCAGCCCCCTTTCCGAAGAGACCCAGTACTTC. The chain recombines TRBV11-2 with TRBJ2-5; no firm D call. The CDR3 spans 13 residues. Germline CDR1 and CDR2: SGHAT and FQNNGV. V was pared by 5 bases and J by 3 bases, with 10 bases between.

The chain recombines TRBV20-1 with TRBJ1-1, with D uncertain. V shed 3 bases and J shed 1 base, with 12 bases lying between them. CDR3 size: 14 residues. Germline V CDR1 and CDR2: DFQATT, SNEGSKA (reference sequence). The CDR3 DNA is TGCAGTGCTAGCCGGGCCGCGGGGAACACTGAAGCTTTCTTT. This encodes CSASRAAGNTEAFF.